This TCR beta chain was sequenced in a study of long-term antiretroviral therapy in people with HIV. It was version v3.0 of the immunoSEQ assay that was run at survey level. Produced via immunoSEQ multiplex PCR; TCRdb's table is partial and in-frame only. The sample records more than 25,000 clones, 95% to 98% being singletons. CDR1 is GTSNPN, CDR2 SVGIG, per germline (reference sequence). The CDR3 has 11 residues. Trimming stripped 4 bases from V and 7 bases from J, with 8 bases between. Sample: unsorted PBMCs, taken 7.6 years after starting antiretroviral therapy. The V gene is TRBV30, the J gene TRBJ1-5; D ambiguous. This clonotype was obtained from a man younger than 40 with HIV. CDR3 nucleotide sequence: TGTGCCTGGACCTCACTGCAGCCCCAGCATTTT. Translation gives CAWTSLQPQHF.